These 15 T cell receptor beta chains were all obtained from the same sample, sequenced in a study of vaccination and CD4 T cells after COVID-19. The treatment: approximately nine-day PBMC culture with coronavirus spike peptide pools or control peptides (ViraFEST assay). The study sequenced cultured CD4+ T cell DNA using the Oncomine TCR Beta short-read assay. MiXCR, applied by TCRdb to the PCR reads, yields one record per CDR3 protein. The table includes 20,000 to 25,000 distinct CDR3 sequences, 40% to 50% detected once. No antigen has been assigned to these receptors. Material: CD4+ T cells from blood, cultured in vitro, obtained before SARS-CoV-2 vaccination. The receptor source for this set is a human donor who received a COVID-19 vaccine.

This rearrangement joins TRBV6-1 to TRBJ1-2; TRBD1 matches at 7 bases. The CDR3 spans 16 residues. Germline V lookup: CDR1 MNHNS, CDR2 SASEGT. V was pared by 5 bases and J by 0 bases, with 9 bases of the junction left unmatched. CDR3 DNA: TGTGCCAGCAGTCTGTCTGTTACAGGGGCTAACTATGGCTACACCTTC. This translates into CASSLSVTGANYGYTF.

The chain uses TRBV7-3 and TRBJ2-6; D tentatively reads TRBD1 or TRBD2 (5 bases each). Germline CDR1 reads SGHTA; CDR2 reads FQGTGA. This CDR3 region has 18 residues. V lost 5 bases and J 2 bases, leaving 19 bases between the germline ends. This CDR3 is CASSPLPGPGTGANVLTF. The CDR3 DNA reads TGTGCCAGCAGCCCCTTACCGGGGCCAGGTACTGGGGCCAACGTCCTGACTTTC.

This clonotype appeared a single time. The chain recombines TRBV12-3 or TRBV12-4 with TRBJ2-1, with TRBD2 identical over 13 bases. This CDR3 comprises 16 residues. Trimming took 6 bases from V and 15 from J; bases not matched to a gene: 17. The CDR3 region is CASRSLAGGRTADLFF. CDR3 bases: TGTGCCAGCAGATCACTAGCGGGGGGGCGCACGGCGGACCTGTTCTTC.

The genes are TRBV30 and TRBJ1-2, with 9 bases fitting TRBD1. The CDR3 consists of 14 residues. Germline V gene lookup returns CDR1 GTSNPN and CDR2 SVGIG (reference sequence). Trimming took 0 bases from V and 6 from J; bases not matched to a gene: 5. In nucleotides, the CDR3 is TGTGCCTGGAGTGTAGACAGGGGGTTAAATGGCTACACCTTC. Residues: CAWSVDRGLNGYTF.

The V and J genes are TRBV20-1 and TRBJ2-5; D gene uncertain. CDR1 and CDR2 from the germline V gene are DFQATT and SNEGSKA (reference sequence). The CDR3 is made up of 15 amino acids. Trimming removed 1 base from V and 2 bases from J, with 14 bases in between. Here the CDR3 reads CSARGAEQPQETQYF. The DNA of the CDR3 is TGCAGTGCTAGAGGGGCCGAACAGCCGCAAGAGACCCAGTACTTC.

V and J are TRBV2 and TRBJ1-5; D is uncertain. Germline-derived CDR1 and CDR2 are SNHLY and FYNNEI. The V end was cut by 2 bases, the J end by 7 bases, with 15 bases between. The CDR3 covers 15 residues. CDR3 residues: CASSEKEGSGQPQHF. CDR3 nucleotide sequence: TGTGCCAGCAGTGAAAAGGAAGGGTCGGGGCAGCCCCAGCATTTT.

By frequency in the sample, this clonotype is medium-sized. The J gene is TRBJ1-1, the V gene TRBV6-1, with a possible D match to TRBD1 (5 bases). Trimming shortened V by 4 bases and J by 3 bases, and 9 bases separated the two germline ends. The CDR3 contains 13 residues. Germline CDR1 reads MNHNS; CDR2 reads SASEGT. For the CDR3, the DNA is TGTGCCAGCAGTGTTCCGGGGGACACTGAAGCTTTCTTT. It translates to CASSVPGDTEAFF.

The genes are TRBV6-5 and TRBJ2-3; 7 nucleotides align to TRBD2. The CDR3 sequence is 15 residues long. Germline values: CDR1 MNHEY, CDR2 SVGAGI. The trim removed 2 bases at V and 5 bases at J, leaving 7 bases unmatched. The CDR3: CASSYQRGGEDTQYF. The CDR3 bases are TGTGCCAGCAGTTACCAGCGGGGAGGGGAAGATACGCAGTATTTT.

The V gene is TRBV20-1, the J gene TRBJ2-3, with 10 bases fitting TRBD2. The CDR3 is 16 residues long. Unmatched junction bases numbered 7, after V lost 2 bases and J lost 2 bases. Germline loops: CDR1 DFQATT, CDR2 SNEGSKA (reference sequence). DNA of the CDR3: TGCAGTGCTAGATTTGCTAGCGGGGGAAACACAGATACGCAGTATTTT. Residues: CSARFASGGNTDTQYF.

In regard to this clonotype: A junction end diverges from the germline sequence, so it may reflect a read error. This chain uses TRBV6-2 or TRBV6-3 with TRBJ1-5, with TRBD1 identical over 9 bases. This CDR3 region has 13 residues. Germline V CDR1 and CDR2: MNHEY, SVGEGT. CDR3 in amino acids: CATLDRGVQPQQF. The CDR3 bases are TGTGCCACCCTAGACAGGGGGGTCCAGCCCCAGCAATTT.

This clonotype was observed a few times. This chain uses TRBV6-1 with TRBJ2-5, with D uncertain. CDR3 length equals 16 residues. The ends were cut back, 7 bases at V and 4 bases at J, with 22 bases in the middle. The germline V gene has CDR1 MNHNS and CDR2 SASEGT. CDR3 bases: TGTGCCAGCATGGACCGAGCCTCGTCCACGGGAGAGACCCAGTACTTC. The encoded protein is CASMDRASSTGETQYF.

The V gene is TRBV24-1, the J gene TRBJ2-2; D gene uncertain. CDR1 is KGHDR and CDR2 is SFDVKD in the germline V gene. CDR3 length: 13 amino acids. Deletions cut 9 bases from V and 6 bases from J, with 13 bases between. The CDR3 region is CATRSTYPGELFF. The CDR3 DNA follows: TGTGCCACCCGCAGCACCTACCCCGGGGAGCTGTTTTTT.

V and J are TRBV6-5 and TRBJ2-5; no clear D gene. The CDR3 sequence is 13 residues long. Germline values: CDR1 MNHEY, CDR2 SVGAGI. V was shortened by 0 bases and J by 7 bases, with 9 bases between the two germline ends. The CDR3 DNA sequence: TGTGCCAGCAGTTACTCGAGAGGTGGGACCCAGTACTTC. Translated: CASSYSRGGTQYF.

V gene TRBV6-1 combines with J gene TRBJ1-1; D possibly corresponds to TRBD1 (5 bases). The CDR3 sequence is 15 residues long. V dropped 1 base and J dropped 3 bases, with 12 bases sitting between them. Germline V gene lookup returns CDR1 MNHNS and CDR2 SASEGT. This chain's CDR3 is CASSEDLGADTEAFF. Written as DNA, the CDR3 is TGTGCCAGCAGTGAAGATTTAGGGGCTGACACTGAAGCTTTCTTT.

The V gene is TRBV2, the J gene TRBJ2-3; D might be TRBD2 (5 bases). Germline V gene lookup returns CDR1 SNHLY and CDR2 FYNNEI. V was trimmed by 6 bases and J by 1 base, leaving 11 bases between them. This CDR3 comprises 14 residues. The CDR3 reads CASSEGIRTDTQYF. Here the CDR3 DNA reads TGTGCCAGCAGCGAGGGTATTCGCACAGATACGCAGTATTTT. Filled out from reference TRBV2 and TRBJ2-3, the complete variable domain reads EPEVTQTPSHQVTQMGQEVILRCVPISNHLYFYWYRQILGQKVEFLVSFYNNEISEKSEIFDDQFSVERPDGSNFTLKIRSTKLEDSAMYFCASSEGIRTDTQYFGPGTRLTVL.